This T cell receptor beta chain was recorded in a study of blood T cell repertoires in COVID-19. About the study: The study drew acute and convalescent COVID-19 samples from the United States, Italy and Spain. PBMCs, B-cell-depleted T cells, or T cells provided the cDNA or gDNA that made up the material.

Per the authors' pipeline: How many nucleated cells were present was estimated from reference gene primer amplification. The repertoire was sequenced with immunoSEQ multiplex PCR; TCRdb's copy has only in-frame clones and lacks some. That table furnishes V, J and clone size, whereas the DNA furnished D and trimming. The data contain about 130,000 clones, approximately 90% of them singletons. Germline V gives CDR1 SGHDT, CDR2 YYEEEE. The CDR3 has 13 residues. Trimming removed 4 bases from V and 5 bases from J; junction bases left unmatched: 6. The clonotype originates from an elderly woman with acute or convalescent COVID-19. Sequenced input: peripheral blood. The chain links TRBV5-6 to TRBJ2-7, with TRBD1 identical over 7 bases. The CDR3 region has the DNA TGTGCCAGCAGCACCCTCGACAGGGACGAGCAGTACTTC. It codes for CASSTLDRDEQYF. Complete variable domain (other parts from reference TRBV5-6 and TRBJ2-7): DAGVTQSPTHLIKTRGQQVTLRCSPKSGHDTVSWYQQALGQGPQFIFQYYEEEERQRGNFPDRFSGHQFPNYSSELNVNALLLGDSALYLCASSTLDRDEQYFGPGTRLTVT.